The 15 T cell receptor beta chains below come from one sample, sequenced in a study of OX40 agonist ivuxolimab in advanced cancers. Measured with immunoSEQ multiplex PCR; TCRdb has only the in-frame clones, and not every one. The sample carries under 200,000 clones, approximately 94% recorded once. The source was CD4+ or CD8+ T cells sorted from blood, collected in a trial of the OX40 agonist ivuxolimab. The source is an adult with an advanced solid tumor such as melanoma, head and neck, liver or kidney cancer.

This clone was observed once. The V and J genes are TRBV4-1 and TRBJ1-4, with D unresolved. This CDR3 region has 15 residues. CDR1 and CDR2 (germline): MGHRA, YSYEKL. Trimming cost V 4 bases and J 2 bases, with 11 bases left between them. The CDR3 is CASSRSPVTNEKLFF. The CDR3, as DNA: TGCGCCAGCAGCCGCTCGCCGGTGACTAATGAAAAACTGTTTTTT.

The chain links TRBV11-2 to TRBJ2-1; the match to TRBD1 covers 7 bases. CDR1 is SGHAT and CDR2 is FQNNGV in the germline V gene. The trim removed 0 bases at V and 9 bases at J, leaving 11 bases unmatched. This CDR3 has 16 residues. CDR3 protein: CASSLELGGPFSEQFF. The CDR3 nucleotides read TGTGCCAGCAGCTTAGAGTTAGGGGGCCCCTTTAGTGAGCAGTTCTTC.

The V and J genes are TRBV7-2 and TRBJ1-1, with D possibly matching TRBD1 (5 bases). V lost 5 bases and J lost 3, with 10 bases in between. From germline, CDR1 is SGHTA and CDR2 FQGNSA. The CDR3 loop spans 13 amino acids. The CDR3 DNA follows: TGTGCCAGCAGCACTTGGGGGGACACTGAAGCTTTCTTT. This translates into CASSTWGDTEAFF. The entire variable domain, with the rest obtained from reference TRBV7-2 and TRBJ1-1, is as follows: GAGVSQSPSNKVTEKGKDVELRCDPISGHTALYWYRQSLGQGLEFLIYFQGNSAPDKSGLPSDRFSAERTGGSVSTLTIQRTQQEDSAVYLCASSTWGDTEAFFGQGTRLTVV.

The genes are TRBV7-2 and TRBJ2-6; the D is unclear. This CDR3 is built from 14 residues. The germline CDR1 and CDR2 sequences are SGHTA and FQGNSA. V gave up 3 bases and J gave up 2 bases, with 5 bases separating them. CDR3 coding DNA: TGTGCCAGCAGCTTGGCAACTGGGGCCAACGTCCTGACTTTC. Translation gives CASSLATGANVLTF.

This rearrangement joins TRBV28 to TRBJ1-2; D is perhaps TRBD1 (5 bases). This CDR3 has 15 amino acids. Trimming left V 5 bases short and J 4 bases short, with 17 bases between. Looked up from germline, CDR1 is MDHEN and CDR2 is SYDVKM. Here the CDR3 DNA reads TGTGCCAGCAGTCTCCCCCCCGGGAGGGGCTATGGCTACACCTTC. Its translation is CASSLPPGRGYGYTF.

V gene TRBV19 combines with J gene TRBJ1-3; D is uncertain. V lost 4 bases to trimming and J lost 3 bases, with 13 bases between them. Germline assignment: CDR1 LNHDA and CDR2 SQIVND (reference sequence). The CDR3 totals 15 residues. CDR3 sequence reads: CASSTPAGGGNTIYF. The CDR3 DNA is TGTGCCAGTAGTACCCCGGCGGGCGGTGGAAACACCATATATTTT.

The chain recombines TRBV27 with TRBJ1-2; 10 bases are shared with TRBD1. After removal of 5 bases from V and 3 bases from J, the junction contained 3 bases not matched to a gene. The V gene's germline CDR1 is MNHEY and CDR2 SMNVEV (reference sequence). This CDR3 is built from 14 residues. CDR3 in amino acids: CASSLDRGYYGYTF. CDR3 DNA sequence: TGTGCCAGCAGTCTGGACAGGGGGTACTATGGCTACACCTTC.

This sequence joins TRBV18 and TRBJ1-2; D unclear. This CDR3 contains 13 residues. CDR1 and CDR2 from the germline V gene are KGHSH and LQKENI. V shed 3 bases and J shed 3 bases, with 8 bases lying between them. The CDR3 sequence: CASSPGADYGYTF. CDR3 in DNA: TGTGCCAGCTCACCCGGAGCAGACTATGGCTACACCTTC.

This chain uses TRBV7-3 with TRBJ2-1, with 10 bases identical to TRBD2. The J segment lost 3 bases and the V segment lost 1 base, leaving 9 bases of the junction unmatched. The CDR3 loop spans 18 amino acids. Germline V gives CDR1 SGHTA, CDR2 FQGTGA. The CDR3 nucleotides read TGTGCCAGCAGCTTAAGTCGGAGCGGGAGGGCCAACTACAATGAGCAGTTCTTC. Protein product: CASSLSRSGRANYNEQFF. The whole variable domain, filled in from reference TRBV7-3 and TRBJ2-1, reads GAGVSQTPSNKVTEKGKYVELRCDPISGHTALYWYRQSLGQGPEFLIYFQGTGAADDSGLPNDRFFAVRPEGSVSTLKIQRTERGDSAVYLCASSLSRSGRANYNEQFFGPGTRLTVL.

The J gene is TRBJ2-1, the V gene TRBV4-3; D gene unclear. V was cut by 1 base and J by 4 bases, with 5 bases left in between. Germline CDR1 reads LGHNA; CDR2 reads YSLEER. CDR3 size: 13 residues. CDR3 bases: TGCGCCAGCAGCCAAGTGGTATACAATGAGCAGTTCTTC. It is translated as CASSQVVYNEQFF.

J is TRBJ1-2 and V is TRBV6-5; TRBD1 matches at 8 bases. There are 14 residues in the CDR3. Trimming removed 0 bases from V and 12 bases from J; junction bases left unmatched: 9. From germline, CDR1 is MNHEY and CDR2 SVGAGI. CDR3 bases: TGTGCCAGCAGTTACTCGAGGGCAGGGGGCGCGAACACCTTC. It yields the protein CASSYSRAGGANTF.

On this clone: The identical CDR3 is also encoded by other nucleotide sequences in the sample. CDR3 in amino acids: CASSPGQANYGYTF. DNA for the CDR3: TGTGCCAGCAGCCCCGGACAGGCCAACTATGGCTACACCTTC. The V and J genes are TRBV5-6 and TRBJ1-2; 7 nucleotides line up with TRBD1. This CDR3 contains 14 residues. V shed 4 bases and J 2 bases; nucleotides not matched to a gene: 5. CDR1 is SGHDT, CDR2 YYEEEE, per germline.

The chain joins TRBV6-6 to TRBJ2-5, with no clear D. V lost 0 bases and J 4 bases, leaving 15 bases between the germline ends. The CDR3 has 16 residues. CDR1 is MNHNY, CDR2 SVGAGI, per germline (reference sequence). CDR3 nucleotide sequence: TGTGCCAGCAGTTACTCGGGTGGCACTAAGCGAGAGACCCAGTACTTC. This sequence encodes CASSYSGGTKRETQYF.

The J gene is TRBJ2-4, the V gene TRBV2, with 7 positions matching TRBD2. The germline V gene encodes CDR1 SNHLY and CDR2 FYNNEI. V lost 4 bases, J lost 2 bases, and 5 bases stayed unmatched. The CDR3 has 15 amino acids. CDR3 region: CASSVAGVTKNIQYF. The DNA of the CDR3 is TGTGCCAGCAGTGTGGCGGGGGTAACCAAAAACATTCAGTACTTC.

The V gene is TRBV7-9, the J gene TRBJ2-7; 11 nucleotides agree with TRBD1. The ends lost 4 bases at V and 12 bases at J; junction bases unmatched: 5. The CDR3 contains 12 residues. Germline CDR1 reads SEHNR; CDR2 reads FQNEAQ (reference sequence). CDR3 nucleotides: TGTGCCAGCAGCTATTGGGACAGGGGGACGTACTTC. Residues: CASSYWDRGTYF.